The subject of this entry is one T cell receptor beta chain. Repertoires were generated with immunoSEQ multiplex PCR, while TCRdb's copy carries only in-frame clones and drops some. The sample includes about 150,000 clones, approximately 96% of them seen just once. This specimen belongs to a study of control samples from healthy donors and cancer patients. The CDR3 length is 15 residues. The germline V gene encodes CDR1 KGHSH and CDR2 LQKENI. V was clipped by 0 bases and J by 7 bases, with 15 bases between them. This TCR derives from a man between 35 and 55 years old in good health. J is TRBJ1-1 and V is TRBV18; D unclear. The sequenced material came from blood. DNA for the CDR3: TGTGCCAGCTCACCACCTGAGGGTAGGTATGGTGAAGCTTTCTTT. Protein: CASSPPEGRYGEAFF.